This passage covers 14 T cell receptor beta chains from one sample sequenced in a study of blood T cells in healthy people across ages. Sample-barcoded 5' priming and a J-beta primer mix drove a second PCR of roughly 7 to 11 cycles. From the 5' RACE reads, TCRdb called clonotypes with MiXCR, one entry per CDR3 protein. The repertoire has hundreds of thousands of distinct CDR3 sequences, roughly 21% of them found once; the top ten carry roughly 3.9%. The sample taken for sequencing was blood. The receptors were gathered from a man in his 70s in good health.

This clonotype was observed a few times. The chain is built from TRBV6-5 and TRBJ2-5; 7 nucleotides agree with TRBD1. Germline V gene data show CDR1 as MNHEY and CDR2 as SVGAGI. This CDR3 region has 14 residues. V was clipped by 6 bases and J by 2 bases; unmatched bases: 6. In nucleotides, the CDR3 is TGTGCCAGCAGGCAATGGGACAGACAAGAGACCCAGTACTTC. As protein: CASRQWDRQETQYF.

Many counts were recorded for this clonotype. The CDR3 loop is CASSLALVASPLNEQFF. The DNA for the CDR3 is TGTGCCAGCAGCTTAGCGCTTGTGGCCTCTCCTTTAAATGAGCAGTTCTTC. This sequence joins TRBV7-6 and TRBJ2-5; D remains ambiguous. The J call may be in error: the DNA end matches TRBJ2-1 better. The germline V gene has CDR1 SGHVS and CDR2 FNYEAQ. The CDR3 spans 17 residues.

This clonotype was counted between two and nine times. The V gene is TRBV7-2, the J gene TRBJ1-4; D remains ambiguous. Trimming took 5 bases from V and 3 from J, leaving 7 bases between them. CDR3 size: 13 residues. Germline V gives CDR1 SGHTA, CDR2 FQGNSA. The CDR3 coding sequence is TGTGCCAGCAGCACATGGGCTAATGAAAAACTGTTTTTT. Its translation: CASSTWANEKLFF.

The rearrangement links TRBV7-9 to TRBJ2-7; D gene unclear. Germline CDR1 SEHNR, CDR2 FQNEAQ (reference sequence). Trimming removed 5 bases at V and 7 bases at J, with 12 bases between. This CDR3 region has 12 residues. CDR3 bases: TGTGCCAGCAGCCCCTATTTAGCAGAGCAGTACTTC. Amino acid sequence: CASSPYLAEQYF.

In this sample, this clonotype turned up a few times. The rearrangement joins TRBV7-6 to TRBJ2-1, with D possibly TRBD2 on 5 matching bases. V lost 5 bases and J lost 4, with 15 bases in between. CDR1 and CDR2 (germline): SGHVS, FNYEAQ. The CDR3 loop spans 15 amino acids. Here the CDR3 DNA reads TGTGCCAGCAGCCTGCTTGGACTGGGGTACAATGAGCAGTTCTTC. Translating gives CASSLLGLGYNEQFF. Looking up the rest from reference TRBV7-6 and TRBJ2-1 gives the full variable domain: GAGVSQSPRYKVTKRGQDVALRCDPISGHVSLYWYRQALGQGPEFLTYFNYEAQQDKSGLPNDRFSAERPEGSISTLTIQRTEQRDSAMYRCASSLLGLGYNEQFFGPGTRLTVL.

Remarks on this clonotype: A much larger clone differs by one base, so this may be a read error. CDR3 residues: CASTDFYEQYF. CDR3 bases: TGTGCCAGCACCGACTTCTACGAGCAGTACTTC. This rearrangement joins TRBV27 to TRBJ2-7; no clear D. V was shortened by 7 bases and J by 3 bases, with 7 bases between the two germline ends. Per the germline V gene, CDR1 is MNHEY and CDR2 is SMNVEV (reference sequence). The CDR3 runs 11 residues.

The V call is TRBV28, the J call TRBJ1-6; maybe TRBD1 (5 bases). The CDR3 contains 14 residues. Germline CDR1 reads MDHEN; CDR2 reads SYDVKM. V lost 6 bases to trimming and J lost 7 bases, with 13 bases between them. In nucleotides, the CDR3 is TGTGCCAGCAGACCAGGGAGTGGGAATTCACCCCTCCACTTT. Its translation: CASRPGSGNSPLHF.

This clonotype was counted ten times or more. V is TRBV5-1 and J is TRBJ2-5, with 8 nucleotides matching TRBD1. Germline-derived CDR1 and CDR2 are SGHRS and YFSETQ. With V trimmed by 5 bases and J by 6 bases, 9 bases remained unmatched. The CDR3 is made up of 14 amino acids. The chain's CDR3 is CASREPGGIKTQYF. CDR3 bases: TGCGCCAGCAGGGAACCAGGGGGCATAAAGACCCAGTACTTC.

The V and J genes are TRBV12-3 or TRBV12-4 and TRBJ1-4, with TRBD1 matching over 8 bases. CDR3 length: 18 amino acids. With V trimmed by 5 bases and J by 4 bases, 15 bases remained unmatched. The CDR3 sequence is CASSPRRRGLSYNEKLFF. CDR3 nucleotides: TGTGCCAGCAGTCCCCGGCGCAGGGGGCTAAGCTATAATGAAAAACTGTTTTTT.

This clonotype has just a few counts. The rearrangement links TRBV7-2 to TRBJ2-1; 10 positions agree with TRBD1. The CDR3 contains 15 residues. V shed 5 bases and J 3 bases; nucleotides not matched to a gene: 4. The germline V gene has CDR1 SGHTA and CDR2 FQGNSA. The CDR3 DNA follows: TGTGCCAGCAGCAAGGACAGGGGGAGCTACAATGAGCAGTTCTTC. Its protein is CASSKDRGSYNEQFF.

J is TRBJ2-3 and V is TRBV5-1; 11 bases line up with TRBD1. CDR1 is SGHRS, CDR2 YFSETQ, per germline. Trimming removed 0 bases from V and 4 bases from J; junction bases left unmatched: 4. The CDR3 is made up of 16 amino acids. CDR3 DNA: TGCGCCAGCAGCTTGGCTGGACAGGGGGCGTCAGATACGCAGTATTTT. Translated, it gives CASSLAGQGASDTQYF.

This clonotype turned up a few times. V gene TRBV5-6 combines with J gene TRBJ2-5; TRBD1 matches at 9 bases. The J call could be wrong; TRBJ2-7 is a better fit for the DNA end. Germline CDR1 is SGHDT and CDR2 is YYEEEE. CDR3 size: 17 residues. CDR3 nucleotides: TGTGCCAGCAGCTTAATAGGGACAGGGATTAGCTCCTACGAGCAGTACTTC. Translated, it gives CASSLIGTGISSYEQYF.

This clonotype was observed many times. The V and J genes are TRBV27 and TRBJ1-1; D not resolved. The V gene lost 7 bases and the J gene lost 1 base, with 19 bases spanning the gap. Germline CDR1 MNHEY, CDR2 SMNVEV (reference sequence). The CDR3 covers 16 residues. The CDR3, as DNA: TGTGCCAGCACCCCCCCCGGGGTCAAGGGGAACACTGAAGCTTTCTTT. Protein sequence: CASTPPGVKGNTEAFF.

The chain links TRBV12-3 or TRBV12-4 to TRBJ2-7; 7 nucleotides agree with TRBD1. This CDR3 has 12 amino acids. V dropped 5 bases and J dropped 9; count of bases not matched to a gene: 7. In DNA form, the CDR3 reads TGTGCCAGCAGTCCTGAGACAGGGCGGCAGTACTTC. It yields the protein CASSPETGRQYF.